This T cell receptor beta chain came from a study of cytomegalovirus exposure and HLA in healthy donors. This PCR relied on a set of 60 Vbeta primers and 13 Jbeta primers. TCRdb's copy holds only in-frame clones and misses some; the assay was immunoSEQ multiplex PCR. Here the sample spans roughly 100,000 clones, 75% to 85% being singletons. General observations from the study: Follow-up analysis later connected one missense variant in DCLRE1C with trimming of TCR beta V- and J-genes.

With respect to this clone: Its antigen is not known.

Trimming shortened V by 4 bases and J by 8 bases, and 17 bases separated the two germline ends. The CDR3 has 15 amino acids. The V gene's germline CDR1 is LNHNV and CDR2 YYDKDF (reference sequence). The donors (healthy individuals) were bone marrow donors. The sample taken for sequencing was PBMCs. The chain recombines TRBV15 with TRBJ1-4; D unresolved. The sequence was obtained from a man aged 18 to 30 in good health and CMV-seronegative. The CDR3 coding sequence is TGTGCCACCAGCACCCGGCGGCAGCGAGCAGAAAAACTGTTTTTT. This gives the protein CATSTRRQRAEKLFF.